The 10 T cell receptor beta chains listed next were all sequenced from one sample in a study of identifying expanded T cells in peripheral blood. Repertoires were generated with immunoSEQ multiplex PCR, while TCRdb's copy carries only in-frame clones and drops some. This sample has approximately 100,000 clones, with roughly 91% found just once. The sample taken for sequencing was blood. The source of these receptors is a person between 18 and 69 years old in good health.

The chain joins TRBV27 to TRBJ2-1; weak D call: TRBD1 (6 bases). V was shortened by 4 bases and J by 15 bases, with 25 bases between the two germline ends. CDR1 MNHEY and CDR2 SMNVEV come from the germline V gene (reference sequence). CDR3 length: 15 amino acids. As DNA, the CDR3 is TGTGCCAGCAGTTCCGCCAGTGGGACAACGTATTCTCCGTTCTTC. Residues: CASSSASGTTYSPFF.

This clone has just one count. The genes are TRBV7-2 and TRBJ2-7; the D is unclear. CDR1 and CDR2 (germline): SGHTA, FQGNSA. Between the trimmed V and J ends, which lost 1 base and 3 bases, there was a span of 7 bases. CDR3 length: 13 residues. In DNA, the CDR3 is TGTGCCAGCAGCTTAGGGCACAACTACGAGCAGTACTTC. Its protein is CASSLGHNYEQYF.

This chain links TRBV18 with TRBJ1-2, with D tentatively TRBD1 (6 bases). Germline CDR1 is KGHSH and CDR2 is LQKENI. V was pared by 0 bases and J by 8 bases, with 13 bases between. The CDR3 runs 14 residues. The CDR3: CASSPPGDNRGYTF. In DNA form, the CDR3 reads TGTGCCAGCTCACCACCGGGGGACAATCGAGGCTACACCTTC. Variable domain in full (rest from reference TRBV18 and TRBJ1-2): NAGVMQNPRHLVRRRGQEARLRCSPMKGHSHVYWYRQLPEEGLKFMVYLQKENIIDESGMPKERFSAEFPKEGPSILRIQQVVRGDSAAYFCASSPPGDNRGYTFGSGTRLTVV.

Of note for this clone: One junction end does not reproduce the germline sequence, and a read error may be involved. The genes are TRBV28 and TRBJ1-2; D gene uncertain. Germline values: CDR1 MDHEN, CDR2 SYDVKM. The CDR3 contains 12 residues. CDR3 nucleotides: TGTGCCAGCAGTTTATCCCTGGGCACGCCCTTCTTC. Translating gives CASSLSLGTPFF.

This sequence joins TRBV6-4 and TRBJ1-1; no reliable D call. V was shortened by 2 bases and J by 8 bases, with 6 bases between the two germline ends. The CDR3 totals 11 residues. Germline CDR1 and CDR2: MRHNA and SNTAGT. The CDR3 region has the DNA TGTGCCAGCAGTGACGGTCTCGAAGCTTTCTTT. Translating gives CASSDGLEAFF.

V is TRBV7-6 and J is TRBJ2-5; D gene uncertain. The DNA end is more similar to TRBJ2-7, so the J call may be wrong. Germline lookup yields CDR1 SGHVS and CDR2 FNYEAQ. This CDR3 has 12 amino acids. The CDR3 DNA sequence: TGTGCCAGCAGCTTAAGCCCGTACGAGCAGTACTTC. Translation: CASSLSPYEQYF.

The chain carries TRBV7-9 and TRBJ2-5, with TRBD1 matching 7 bases. The CDR3 sequence is 17 residues long. The trim removed 8 bases at V and 4 bases at J, leaving 19 bases unmatched. Per the germline V gene, CDR1 is SEHNR and CDR2 is FQNEAQ (reference sequence). CDR3 loop: CASGENRGRLQGETQYF. CDR3 DNA: TGTGCCAGCGGCGAGAACAGGGGACGACTCCAGGGAGAGACCCAGTACTTC.

This chain links TRBV5-4 with TRBJ2-4; D unresolved. This CDR3 has 12 amino acids. Trimming left V 2 bases short and J 5 bases short, with 5 bases between. CDR1 is SGHNT, CDR2 YYREEE, per germline (reference sequence). CDR3 in amino acids: CASSFDENIQYF. DNA for the CDR3: TGTGCCAGCAGCTTTGACGAAAACATTCAGTACTTC.

This clone was recorded once. The V call is TRBV28, the J call TRBJ2-4; TRBD1 aligns across 7 bases. This CDR3 comprises 14 residues. CDR1 is MDHEN, CDR2 SYDVKM, per germline. Trimming cost V 7 bases and J 1 base; bases outside gene matches: 4. DNA of the CDR3: TGTGCCAGCATCGAGGGGGCGGCCAAAAACATTCAGTACTTC. It codes for CASIEGAAKNIQYF.

The rearrangement links TRBV30 to TRBJ2-7; the D call may be TRBD1 or TRBD2 (5 bases each). Between the trimmed V and J ends, which lost 5 bases and 3 bases, there was a span of 14 bases. The CDR3 loop spans 13 amino acids. Looked up from germline, CDR1 is GTSNPN and CDR2 is SVGIG (reference sequence). The CDR3 coding sequence is TGTGCCTGGGGCCGGGGCCCTCTCTACGAGCAGTACTTC. Translating gives CAWGRGPLYEQYF.